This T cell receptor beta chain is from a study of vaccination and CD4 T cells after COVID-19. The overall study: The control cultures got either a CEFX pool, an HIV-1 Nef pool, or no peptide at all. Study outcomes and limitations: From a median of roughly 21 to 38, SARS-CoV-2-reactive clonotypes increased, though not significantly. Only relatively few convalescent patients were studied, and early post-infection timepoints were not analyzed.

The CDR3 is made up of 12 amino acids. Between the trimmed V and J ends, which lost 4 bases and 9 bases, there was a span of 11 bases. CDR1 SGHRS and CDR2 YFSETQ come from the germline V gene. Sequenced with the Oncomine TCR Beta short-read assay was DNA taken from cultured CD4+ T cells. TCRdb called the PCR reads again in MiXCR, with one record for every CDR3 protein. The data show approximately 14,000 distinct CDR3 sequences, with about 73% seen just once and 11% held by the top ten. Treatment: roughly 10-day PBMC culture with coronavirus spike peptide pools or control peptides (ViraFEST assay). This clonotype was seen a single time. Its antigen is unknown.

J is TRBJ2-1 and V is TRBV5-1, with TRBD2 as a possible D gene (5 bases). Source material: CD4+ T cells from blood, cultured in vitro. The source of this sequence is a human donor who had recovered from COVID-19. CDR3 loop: CASSPDYFEQFF. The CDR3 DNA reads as TGCGCCAGCAGCCCCGACTACTTTGAGCAGTTCTTC.